The present TCR beta chain was sequenced within a study of blood T cell repertoires in COVID-19. This clone appeared a single time. Losses at the gene ends were 1 base for V and 1 base for J; bases not matched to a gene: 2. The CDR3 consists of 15 residues. Germline-derived CDR1 and CDR2 are LGHDT and YNNKEL (reference sequence). TCRdb keeps only in-frame clones here, not all; method: immunoSEQ multiplex PCR. The data contain 180,000 or so clones, over 75% of them seen just once; the ten biggest clones take up around 2.3%. This receptor was taken from a middle-aged man with active or convalescent COVID-19. This chain uses TRBV3-1 (or the pseudogene TRBV3-2) with TRBJ2-7; 9 nucleotides align to TRBD1. Sequencing input: peripheral blood. The CDR3 coding sequence is TGTGCCAGCAGCCAAGGGACAGGGGAATCCTACGAGCAGTACTTC. Translated: CASSQGTGESYEQYF.